These T cell receptor beta chains were read from a single sample in a study of shared clonotypes between healthy human individuals. Clones were read by immunoSEQ multiplex PCR, and TCRdb kept only the in-frame ones, dropping some. The sample lists 2 million to 2.5 million clones; about 95% were seen once. The sample comprised naive CD8+ T cells sorted from blood. All receptors come from a young man in good health. Both conserved end residues are trimmed from each CDR3. Each record gives: V gene, J gene, CDR3 protein.

TRBV19	TRBJ2-7	ASSMAASSYEQY
TRBV7-8	TRBJ1-6	ASSPQSNGGDYNSPLH
TRBV5-4	TRBJ2-1	ASSSETSLHEQF
TRBV6-5	TRBJ1-2	ASSDRDPTYGYT
TRBV18	TRBJ1-1	ASSPPGAEPRDTEAF
TRBV10-1	TRBJ2-7	ASSQYGTGLREQY
TRBV5-6	TRBJ1-1	ASSLGGTLNTEAF
TRBV7-6	TRBJ2-1	ASSFFGGSSYNEQF
TRBV7-6	TRBJ1-1	ASSFRQGADTEAF
TRBV4-3	TRBJ2-7	ASSERRLYYEQY
TRBV19	TRBJ1-5	ASSINRDSNQPQH
TRBV4-1	.	ASSQEVVGEQY
TRBV4-3	TRBJ1-2	ASSQSEGSLYGYT
TRBV15	TRBJ2-7	ATSKDIYEQY
TRBV10-2	TRBJ2-7	ASSAYGGTYEQY
TRBV7-9	TRBJ2-7	ASSYQTGSFYEQY